The clone carrying this T cell receptor (beta chain) was counted many times. Its antigen is unknown. This sample was taken from a study of regulatory T cells in long-lasting Graves disease. Notes on the study in general: Accuracy may have been reduced by the small sample size. New patients shared 800 to 1,000 public clonotypes, and persistent patients shared more, with about 2,500.

Time point specified: newly diagnosed GD, antithyroid drugs for less than 3 months. RNA from PBMCs was the source of the TCR library. A roughly 9-milliliter sample of peripheral blood was drawn into EDTA tubes. The CDR3 contains 15 residues. Trimming took 5 bases from V and 4 from J; bases not matched to a gene: 8. Looked up from germline, CDR1 is MDHEN and CDR2 is SYDVKM. To make TCR beta libraries, researchers used iRepertoire HTBI primers and Arm-PCR of CDR3 regions. Each CDR3 protein gets one entry after TCRdb re-called the multiplex PCR reads with MiXCR. The sample records hundreds of thousands of distinct CDR3 sequences, 15% being singletons. These data also formed part of another study, on T cells in Graves' hyperthyroidism and ophthalmopathy. This second study says: When the TCR CDR3 underwent first-round RT-PCR, the HTBI primer set was used.

The receptor was derived from a woman aged 35 to 49 with Graves disease. The rearrangement uses TRBV28 and TRBJ2-1; 7 bases line up with TRBD1. The input for sequencing was peripheral blood mononuclear cells (PBMCs), taken at new diagnosis, from a patient treated with antithyroid drugs. CDR3 sequence: CASSHQDRPYNEQFF. CDR3 sequence (DNA): TGTGCCAGCAGTCATCAGGACAGGCCATACAATGAGCAGTTCTTC. Full variable domain (missing parts from reference TRBV28 and TRBJ2-1): DVKVTQSSRYLVKRTGEKVFLECVQDMDHENMFWYRQDPGLGLRLIYFSYDVKMKEKGDIPEGYSVSREKKERFSLILESASTNQTSMYLCASSHQDRPYNEQFFGPGTRLTVL.